Below are 24 T cell receptor beta chains sequenced from a single sample in a study of shared clonotypes between healthy human individuals. CD8 cells regarded as naive lacked CD45RO, were positively chosen for CCR7, and omitted terminally differentiated effector memory CD45RA+ cells. Clones were sequenced by immunoSEQ multiplex PCR, and TCRdb holds only the in-frame ones, with some missing. The table includes about 750,000 clones, nearly 95% detected once. The specimen was naive CD8+ T cells sorted from blood. The receptors stem from a young man in good health.

The chain combines TRBV5-4 with TRBJ1-2, with a possible D match to TRBD1 (5 bases). With 0 bases removed from V and 2 bases from J, the gap between germline ends came to 11 bases. The CDR3 covers 15 residues. The V gene's germline CDR1 is SGHNT and CDR2 YYREEE (reference sequence). CDR3 protein: CASSLDQQENYGYTF. For the CDR3, the DNA is TGTGCCAGCAGCTTGGACCAACAGGAAAACTATGGCTACACCTTC.

This rearrangement joins TRBV27 to TRBJ2-1; 13 nucleotides agree with TRBD2. The germline V gene has CDR1 MNHEY and CDR2 SMNVEV (reference sequence). CDR3 size: 17 residues. V shed 4 bases and J 5 bases; nucleotides not matched to a gene: 8. The CDR3 DNA follows: TGTGCCAGCAGTTCGAACACCGGGACTAGCGGGGACAATGAGCAGTTCTTC. Translated, it gives CASSSNTGTSGDNEQFF.

The gene calls are TRBV29-1 and TRBJ2-1, with 8 bases aligning to TRBD2. This CDR3 is 17 amino acids long. Germline values: CDR1 SQVTM, CDR2 ANQGSEA. After removal of 6 bases from V and 8 bases from J, the junction contained 21 bases not matched to a gene. CDR3 coding DNA: TGCAGCGTCTTAGGCAGCGTAGCGGGAACCAACCGGGATGAGCAGTTCTTC. As protein: CSVLGSVAGTNRDEQFF.

J is TRBJ2-2 and V is TRBV27; 8 positions match TRBD1. J lost 4 bases, V lost 1 base, and 8 bases had no gene match. The CDR3 has 17 amino acids. Germline V lookup: CDR1 MNHEY, CDR2 SMNVEV (reference sequence). CDR3 nucleotide sequence: TGTGCCAGCAGTTTATTTGAGACAGGGGTGGTCACCGGGGAGCTGTTTTTT. Protein: CASSLFETGVVTGELFF.

In the case of this clone: This specimen includes other DNA sequences encoding the same CDR3. The rearrangement joins TRBV10-2 to TRBJ2-1; D gene uncertain. V was cut by 0 bases and J by 6 bases, with 3 bases left in between. Germline V gene data show CDR1 as WSHSY and CDR2 as SAAADI. The CDR3 consists of 12 residues. In nucleotides, the CDR3 is TGCGCCAGCAGTGAGTCTGGCAATGAGCAGTTCTTC. Translated, it gives CASSESGNEQFF.

The chain employs TRBV5-4 and TRBJ1-5; D is undetermined. This CDR3 has 13 amino acids. The V end was cut by 6 bases, the J end by 9 bases, with 16 bases between. Germline CDR1 SGHNT, CDR2 YYREEE (reference sequence). The CDR3 coding sequence is TGTGCCAGCACCCACGCAAATTTTTGGCCCCAGCATTTT. This translates into CASTHANFWPQHF.

The DNA for the CDR3 is TGTGCCAGCAGCCTAACGCCCGGGGAGCTGTTTTTT. Translating it yields CASSLTPGELFF. The chain carries TRBV7-7 and TRBJ2-2, with D unresolved. The ends were cut back, 5 bases at V and 6 bases at J, with 7 bases in the middle. This CDR3 is built from 12 residues. Germline CDR1 reads SSHAT; CDR2 reads FNYEAQ (reference sequence).

The gene calls are TRBV28 and TRBJ2-7, with 12 nucleotides matching TRBD1. The trim removed 6 bases at V and 4 bases at J, leaving 13 bases unmatched. Per the germline V gene, CDR1 is MDHEN and CDR2 is SYDVKM. This CDR3 has 17 residues. The CDR3 sequence is CASSFLEGTGGSYEQYF. In DNA, the CDR3 is TGTGCCAGCAGCTTCCTGGAAGGGACAGGGGGCTCATACGAGCAGTACTTC.

V gene TRBV6-6 combines with J gene TRBJ1-1; 7 nucleotides agree with TRBD1. The V segment lost 0 bases and the J segment 3 bases; nucleotides outside the gene matches: 7. This CDR3 has 16 amino acids. CDR1 is MNHNY and CDR2 is SVGAGI in the germline V gene (reference sequence). The CDR3 region has the DNA TGTGCCAGCAGTTACTCTTCGCACAGGGGTGACACTGAAGCTTTCTTT. Its translation: CASSYSSHRGDTEAFF.

Many counts were recorded for this clone. The V gene is TRBV28, the J gene TRBJ2-3; 7 bases fit TRBD2. This CDR3 is 15 amino acids long. V shed 6 bases, J shed 1 base, and the junction held 7 bases outside the gene matches. Germline CDR1 is MDHEN and CDR2 is SYDVKM. Written as DNA, the CDR3 is TGTGCCAGCAGCCCCTTAACTAGCGGCACAGATACGCAGTATTTT. It is translated as CASSPLTSGTDTQYF.

This clone has ten or more counts. The chain is built from TRBV16 and TRBJ1-4; D possibly corresponds to TRBD1 (5 bases). Germline V gene data show CDR1 as KGHSY and CDR2 as FQNENV. The CDR3 extends over 16 amino acids. V was cut by 0 bases and J by 3 bases, with 11 bases left in between. CDR3 region: CASSQSDGGPNEKLFF. In nucleotides, the CDR3 is TGTGCCAGCAGCCAATCGGATGGGGGACCTAATGAAAAACTGTTTTTT.

Worth noting for this clone: Other nucleotide sequences in the sample specify the same CDR3. This chain uses TRBV19 with TRBJ2-5; no clear D. V was trimmed by 3 bases and J by 4 bases, leaving 6 bases between them. Per germline, CDR1 LNHDA and CDR2 SQIVND (reference sequence). The CDR3 is made up of 12 amino acids. The CDR3 DNA sequence: TGTGCCAGTAGTATCGGGTTAGAGACCCAGTACTTC. Translation gives CASSIGLETQYF.

This CDR3 is CSVEDRFEAFF. The CDR3 bases are TGCAGCGTTGAAGACAGGTTTGAAGCTTTCTTT. The V gene is TRBV29-1, the J gene TRBJ1-1; D unresolved. The ends were cut back, 0 bases at V and 7 bases at J, with 6 bases in the middle. Germline V gene data show CDR1 as SQVTM and CDR2 as ANQGSEA. This CDR3 spans 11 amino acids.

The chain links TRBV7-6 to TRBJ2-1; TRBD2 agrees at 12 bases. After removal of 4 bases from V and 4 bases from J, the junction contained 5 bases not matched to a gene. Germline lookup yields CDR1 SGHVS and CDR2 FNYEAQ. CDR3 length equals 16 residues. The CDR3: CASSSFLAGGYNEQFF. For the CDR3, the DNA is TGTGCCAGCAGCTCGTTTCTAGCGGGAGGGTACAATGAGCAGTTCTTC.

The chain combines TRBV19 with TRBJ1-1; D gene unclear. The CDR3 is 17 residues long. Trimming left V 3 bases short and J 0 bases short, with 17 bases between. The germline CDR1 and CDR2 sequences are LNHDA and SQIVND (reference sequence). Written as DNA, the CDR3 is TGTGCCAGTAGTATTAAGAAAGACCGGTATATGAACACTGAAGCTTTCTTT. Amino acid sequence: CASSIKKDRYMNTEAFF.

The rearrangement joins TRBV5-5 to TRBJ2-1; possibly TRBD1 for D (6 bases). The length of the CDR3 is 17 residues. Germline V gene data show CDR1 as SGHKS and CDR2 as YYEKEE (reference sequence). V dropped 2 bases and J dropped 3 bases, with 18 bases sitting between them. In nucleotides, the CDR3 is TGTGCCAGCAGCTTTTACAGGGTTACGGGAATCTACAATGAGCAGTTCTTC. Protein sequence: CASSFYRVTGIYNEQFF.

The chain employs TRBV2 and TRBJ2-7; 7 positions match TRBD2. With 5 bases clipped from V and 5 bases from J, the junction kept 12 bases outside the gene matches. Germline CDR1 is SNHLY and CDR2 is FYNNEI. The CDR3 extends over 15 amino acids. The CDR3 spells CASSSKGTNFDEQYF. The DNA of the CDR3 is TGTGCCAGCAGTAGTAAAGGGACTAATTTCGACGAGCAGTACTTC.

In its sample, this clone was seen once. This chain uses TRBV7-9 with TRBJ2-7; TRBD2 aligns across 11 bases. The CDR3 consists of 15 residues. The V segment lost 3 bases and the J segment 3 bases; nucleotides outside the gene matches: 4. Germline CDR1 reads SEHNR; CDR2 reads FQNEAQ (reference sequence). The CDR3 loop reads CASSFLSGRVYEQYF. CDR3 coding DNA: TGTGCCAGCAGCTTTCTTAGCGGGAGGGTCTACGAGCAGTACTTC.

This chain uses TRBV11-3 with TRBJ2-2; D perhaps matches TRBD1 (5 bases). The CDR3 consists of 13 residues. The ends were cut back, 4 bases at V and 5 bases at J, with 8 bases in the middle. The V gene's germline CDR1 is SGHNT and CDR2 YENEEA. The CDR3 region has the DNA TGTGCCAGCAGCTCAACAGGAACCGGGGAGCTGTTTTTT. Its translation is CASSSTGTGELFF.

J is TRBJ2-5 and V is TRBV6-1; tentatively, D is TRBD2 (6 bases). The germline V and J ends were trimmed by 4 bases and 0 bases, with 9 bases remaining between them. The CDR3 has 14 amino acids. Germline CDR1 reads MNHNS; CDR2 reads SASEGT. The CDR3 nucleotides read TGTGCCAGCAGTGTACGGGAGCACCAAGAGACCCAGTACTTC. It codes for CASSVREHQETQYF.

This sequence joins TRBV29-1 and TRBJ2-3, with a possible D match to TRBD2 (5 bases). The CDR3 consists of 14 residues. CDR1 and CDR2 from the germline V gene are SQVTM and ANQGSEA. V was trimmed by 5 bases and J by 0 bases, leaving 12 bases between them. CDR3 sequence (DNA): TGCAGCGTTCCGGACTTCACTAGCACAGATACGCAGTATTTT. Amino acid sequence: CSVPDFTSTDTQYF.

This rearrangement joins TRBV29-1 to TRBJ2-1; 8 bases are shared with TRBD1. The trim removed 6 bases at V and 0 bases at J, leaving 10 bases unmatched. Germline CDR1 SQVTM, CDR2 ANQGSEA. The CDR3 consists of 16 residues. In nucleotides, the CDR3 is TGCAGCGTCATGGACAGGGATAGGAGCTCCTACAATGAGCAGTTCTTC. It codes for CSVMDRDRSSYNEQFF.

V usage is TRBV29-1 and J usage is TRBJ2-2; the match to TRBD1 covers 7 bases. There are 12 residues in the CDR3. J lost 6 bases, V lost 2 bases, and 0 bases had no gene match. Germline values: CDR1 SQVTM, CDR2 ANQGSEA. CDR3 residues: CSVEQGAGELFF. In nucleotides, the CDR3 is TGCAGCGTTGAACAGGGGGCCGGGGAGCTGTTTTTT.

V usage is TRBV28 and J usage is TRBJ1-4; D might be TRBD1 (5 bases). Germline values: CDR1 MDHEN, CDR2 SYDVKM. Trimming stripped 4 bases from V and 6 bases from J, with 18 bases between. The CDR3 runs 16 residues. The CDR3 DNA follows: TGTGCCAGCAGTTCCCCGGGGTGGGGCTTTTATGAAAAACTGTTTTTT. Amino acid sequence: CASSSPGWGFYEKLFF. Full variable domain (rest looked up from reference TRBV28 and TRBJ1-4): DVKVTQSSRYLVKRTGEKVFLECVQDMDHENMFWYRQDPGLGLRLIYFSYDVKMKEKGDIPEGYSVSREKKERFSLILESASTNQTSMYLCASSSPGWGFYEKLFFGSGTQLSVL.